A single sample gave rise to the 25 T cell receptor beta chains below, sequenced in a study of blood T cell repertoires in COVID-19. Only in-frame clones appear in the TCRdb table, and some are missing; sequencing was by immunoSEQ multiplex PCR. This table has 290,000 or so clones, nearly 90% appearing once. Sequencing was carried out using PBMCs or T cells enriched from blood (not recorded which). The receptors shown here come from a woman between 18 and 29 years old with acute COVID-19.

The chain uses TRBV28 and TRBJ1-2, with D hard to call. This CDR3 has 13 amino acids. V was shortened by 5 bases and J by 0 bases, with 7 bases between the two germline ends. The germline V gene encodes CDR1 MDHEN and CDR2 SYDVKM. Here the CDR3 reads CASSLSSNYGYTF. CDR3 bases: TGTGCCAGCAGTCTGAGTTCTAACTATGGCTACACCTTC.

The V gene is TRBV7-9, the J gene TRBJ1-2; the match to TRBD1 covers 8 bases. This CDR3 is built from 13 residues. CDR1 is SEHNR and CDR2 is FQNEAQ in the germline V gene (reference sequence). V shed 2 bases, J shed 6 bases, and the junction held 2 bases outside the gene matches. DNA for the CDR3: TGTGCCAGCAGCTTACAGGGGGCGGATGGCTACACCTTC. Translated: CASSLQGADGYTF.

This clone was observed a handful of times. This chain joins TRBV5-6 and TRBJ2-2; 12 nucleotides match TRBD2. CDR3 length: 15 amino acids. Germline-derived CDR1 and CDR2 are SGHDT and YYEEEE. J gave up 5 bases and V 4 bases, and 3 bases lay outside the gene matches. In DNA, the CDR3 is TGTGCCAGCAGCCGAACTAGCGGGAGGACCGGGGAGCTGTTTTTT. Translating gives CASSRTSGRTGELFF.

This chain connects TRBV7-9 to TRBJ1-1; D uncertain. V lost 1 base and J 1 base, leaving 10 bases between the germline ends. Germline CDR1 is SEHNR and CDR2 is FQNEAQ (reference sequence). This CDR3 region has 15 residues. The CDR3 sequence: CASSLVRVRNTEAFF. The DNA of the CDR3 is TGTGCCAGCAGCTTAGTGAGGGTCCGGAACACTGAAGCTTTCTTT.

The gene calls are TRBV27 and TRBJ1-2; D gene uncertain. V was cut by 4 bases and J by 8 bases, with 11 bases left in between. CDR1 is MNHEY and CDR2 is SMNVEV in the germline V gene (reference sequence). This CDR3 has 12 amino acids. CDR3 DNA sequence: TGTGCCAGCAGTTCCAGTCATGGCGGCTACACCTTC. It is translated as CASSSSHGGYTF.

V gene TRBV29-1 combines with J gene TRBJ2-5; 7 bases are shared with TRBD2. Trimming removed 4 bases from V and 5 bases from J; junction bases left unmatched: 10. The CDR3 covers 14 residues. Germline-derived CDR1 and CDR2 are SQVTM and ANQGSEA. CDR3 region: CSVVGTNLEETQYF. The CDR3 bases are TGCAGCGTTGTCGGGACTAACCTAGAGGAGACCCAGTACTTC.

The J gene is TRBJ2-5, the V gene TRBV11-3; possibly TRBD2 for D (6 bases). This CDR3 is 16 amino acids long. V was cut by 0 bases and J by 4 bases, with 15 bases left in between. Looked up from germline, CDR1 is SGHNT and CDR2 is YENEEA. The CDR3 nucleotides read TGTGCCAGCAGCTTAGAGTGGCGGGAAGCCGTAGAGACCCAGTACTTC. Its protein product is CASSLEWREAVETQYF.

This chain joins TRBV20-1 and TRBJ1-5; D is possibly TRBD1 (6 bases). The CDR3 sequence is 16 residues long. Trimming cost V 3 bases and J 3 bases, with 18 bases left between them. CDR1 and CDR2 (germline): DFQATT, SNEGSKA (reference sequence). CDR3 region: CSASKPGTNLNQPQHF. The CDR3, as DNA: TGCAGTGCTAGTAAACCCGGGACAAATCTCAATCAGCCCCAGCATTTT.

This chain's CDR3 is CASSFPDRGLDEQYF. The CDR3 nucleotides read TGTGCCAGCAGTTTCCCGGACAGGGGGCTAGACGAGCAGTACTTC. The V call is TRBV28, the J call TRBJ2-7; TRBD1 matches at 11 bases. The J segment lost 5 bases and the V segment lost 3 bases, leaving 6 bases of the junction unmatched. The germline CDR1 and CDR2 sequences are MDHEN and SYDVKM. The CDR3 covers 15 residues.

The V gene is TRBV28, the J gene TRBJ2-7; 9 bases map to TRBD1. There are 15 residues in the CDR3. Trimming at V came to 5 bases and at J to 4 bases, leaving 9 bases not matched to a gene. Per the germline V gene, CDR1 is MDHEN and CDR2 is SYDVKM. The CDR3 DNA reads TGTGCCAGCAGTCTCAGAGGGACAGGGCGTTACGAGCAGTACTTC. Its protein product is CASSLRGTGRYEQYF.

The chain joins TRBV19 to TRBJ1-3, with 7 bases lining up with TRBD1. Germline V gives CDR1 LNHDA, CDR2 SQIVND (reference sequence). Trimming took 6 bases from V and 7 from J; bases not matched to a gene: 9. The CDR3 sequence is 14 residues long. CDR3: CASRDPGQSNTIYF. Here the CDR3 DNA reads TGTGCCAGTAGGGATCCGGGACAGAGCAACACCATATATTTT.

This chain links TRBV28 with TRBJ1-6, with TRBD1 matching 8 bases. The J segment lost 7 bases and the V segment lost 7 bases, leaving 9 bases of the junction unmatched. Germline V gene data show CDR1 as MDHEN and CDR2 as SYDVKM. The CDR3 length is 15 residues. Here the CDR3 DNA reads TGTGCCAGCATAGAACGGACAGGGAGGAATTCACCCCTCCACTTT. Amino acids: CASIERTGRNSPLHF.

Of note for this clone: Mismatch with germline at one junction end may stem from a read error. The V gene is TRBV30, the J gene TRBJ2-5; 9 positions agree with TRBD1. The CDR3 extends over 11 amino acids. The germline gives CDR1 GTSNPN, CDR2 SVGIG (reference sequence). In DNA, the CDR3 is TGTGCCTGGAGTTTTCGGGACAGGGTAAACTTC. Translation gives CAWSFRDRVNF.

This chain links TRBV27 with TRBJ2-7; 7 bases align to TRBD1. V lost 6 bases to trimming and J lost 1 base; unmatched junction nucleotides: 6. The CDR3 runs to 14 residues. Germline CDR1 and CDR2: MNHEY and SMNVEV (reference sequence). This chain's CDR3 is CASRLNRGSYEQYF. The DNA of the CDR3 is TGTGCCAGCAGATTAAACAGGGGATCCTACGAGCAGTACTTC.

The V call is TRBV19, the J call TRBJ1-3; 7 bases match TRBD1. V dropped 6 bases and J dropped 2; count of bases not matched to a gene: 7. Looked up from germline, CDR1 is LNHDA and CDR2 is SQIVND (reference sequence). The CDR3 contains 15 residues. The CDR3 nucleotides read TGTGCCAGTAGACCAACAGGGGACCCTGGAAACACCATATATTTT. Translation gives CASRPTGDPGNTIYF.

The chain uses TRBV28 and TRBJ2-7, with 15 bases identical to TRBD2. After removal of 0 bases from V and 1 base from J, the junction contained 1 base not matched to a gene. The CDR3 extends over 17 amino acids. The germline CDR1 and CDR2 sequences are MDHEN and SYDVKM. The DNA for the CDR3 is TGTGCCAGCAGTTTATGGGGACTAGCGGGAGGTTCCTACGAGCAGTACTTC. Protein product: CASSLWGLAGGSYEQYF.

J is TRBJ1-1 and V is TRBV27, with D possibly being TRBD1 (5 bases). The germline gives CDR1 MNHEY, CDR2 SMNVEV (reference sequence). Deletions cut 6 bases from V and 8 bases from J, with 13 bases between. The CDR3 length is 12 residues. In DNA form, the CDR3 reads TGTGCCAGCAGCCGGGGGTCGGGGGAAGCTTTCTTT. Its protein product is CASSRGSGEAFF.

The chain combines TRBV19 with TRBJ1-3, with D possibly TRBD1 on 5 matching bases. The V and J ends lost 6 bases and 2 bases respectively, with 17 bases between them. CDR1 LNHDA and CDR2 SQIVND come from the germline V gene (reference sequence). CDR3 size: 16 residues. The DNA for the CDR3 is TGTGCCAGTAGCCGAAAGGTTGGGGGGACTGGAAACACCATATATTTT. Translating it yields CASSRKVGGTGNTIYF.

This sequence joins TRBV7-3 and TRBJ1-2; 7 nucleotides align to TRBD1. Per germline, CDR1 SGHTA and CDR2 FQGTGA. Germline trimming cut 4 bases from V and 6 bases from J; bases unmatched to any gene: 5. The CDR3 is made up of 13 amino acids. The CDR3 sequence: CASSSGGGDGYTF. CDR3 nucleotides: TGTGCCAGCAGCTCAGGGGGTGGAGATGGCTACACCTTC.

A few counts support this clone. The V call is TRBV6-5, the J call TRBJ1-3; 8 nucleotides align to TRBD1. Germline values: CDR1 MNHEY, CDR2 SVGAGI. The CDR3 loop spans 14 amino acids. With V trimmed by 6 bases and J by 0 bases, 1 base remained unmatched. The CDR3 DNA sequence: TGTGCCAGCAGGGGGACAGGCTCTGGAAACACCATATATTTT. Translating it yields CASRGTGSGNTIYF.

Here the CDR3 reads CASSVGGQVSPQHF. CDR3 bases: TGTGCCAGCAGCGTAGGGGGACAGGTTTCGCCCCAGCATTTT. The gene calls are TRBV9 and TRBJ1-5, with TRBD1 identical over 8 bases. The length of the CDR3 is 14 residues. CDR1 SGDLS and CDR2 YYNGEE come from the germline V gene. V dropped 0 bases and J dropped 9; count of bases not matched to a gene: 5.

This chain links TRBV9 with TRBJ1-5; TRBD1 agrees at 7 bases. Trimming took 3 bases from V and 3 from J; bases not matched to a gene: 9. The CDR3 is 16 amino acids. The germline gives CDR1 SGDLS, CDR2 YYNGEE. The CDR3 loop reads CASSASPGGTNQPQHF. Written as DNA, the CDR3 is TGTGCCAGCAGCGCTTCCCCAGGGGGTACCAATCAGCCCCAGCATTTT.

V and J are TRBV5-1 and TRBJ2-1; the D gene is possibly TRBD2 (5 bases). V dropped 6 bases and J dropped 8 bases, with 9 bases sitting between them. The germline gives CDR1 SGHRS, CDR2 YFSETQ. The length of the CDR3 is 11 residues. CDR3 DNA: TGCGCCAGCACTGTGCGGGATGAGCAGTTCTTC. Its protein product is CASTVRDEQFF.

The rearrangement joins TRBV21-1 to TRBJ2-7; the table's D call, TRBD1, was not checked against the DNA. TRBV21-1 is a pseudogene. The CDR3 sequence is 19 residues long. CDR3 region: CASSRIKGLETASRHEQYF. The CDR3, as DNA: TGTGCCAGCAGCAGGATCAAGGGTTTAGAGACAGCTTCTCGACACGAGCAGTACTTC.

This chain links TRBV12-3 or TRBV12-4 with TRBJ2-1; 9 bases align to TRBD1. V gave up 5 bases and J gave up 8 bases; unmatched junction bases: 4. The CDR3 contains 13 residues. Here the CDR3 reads CASSRGQGDEQFF. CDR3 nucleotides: TGTGCCAGCAGTCGGGGACAGGGTGATGAGCAGTTCTTC.